The 24 T cell receptor beta chains below come from one sample, sequenced in a study of chemoradiotherapy in HPV16-positive cancers. Produced via immunoSEQ multiplex PCR; TCRdb's table is partial and in-frame only. This sample has approximately 9,000 clones, with about 80% found just once. The sequencing used blood, collected from a patient who underwent chemoradiotherapy. Receptors originate from a human donor with HPV-associated anogenital cancer.

This chain connects TRBV6-6 to TRBJ1-5; 9 nucleotides match TRBD1. CDR1 and CDR2 from the germline V gene are MNHNY and SVGAGI (reference sequence). CDR3 length: 14 amino acids. V trimming: 8 bases; J trimming: 5 bases; junction bases outside the gene matches: 7. This CDR3 is CASRDRGVDQPQHF. CDR3 bases: TGTGCCAGCCGAGACAGGGGGGTCGATCAGCCCCAGCATTTT.

This chain joins TRBV2 and TRBJ2-2; D is unclear. Germline lookup yields CDR1 SNHLY and CDR2 FYNNEI. The CDR3 contains 14 residues. Trimming removed 8 bases from V and 2 bases from J, with 12 bases in between. This chain's CDR3 is CASGQIKNTGELFF. CDR3 nucleotides: TGTGCCAGCGGTCAAATTAAAAACACCGGGGAGCTGTTTTTT.

This chain links TRBV25-1 with TRBJ1-4; D is possibly TRBD1 (5 bases). Between the trimmed V and J ends, which lost 3 bases and 7 bases, there was a span of 15 bases. Per germline, CDR1 MGHDK and CDR2 SYGVNS. CDR3 length: 15 residues. The CDR3 coding sequence is TGTGCCAGCAGTGATCCGGGCAGGGTGGGTGAAAAACTGTTTTTT. Amino acid sequence: CASSDPGRVGEKLFF.

This clone was seen a single time. The V gene is TRBV7-8, the J gene TRBJ1-4, with 9 nucleotides matching TRBD1. The V and J ends lost 0 bases and 3 bases, in that order; junction bases with no gene match: 11. This CDR3 spans 19 amino acids. The V gene's germline CDR1 is SGHVS and CDR2 FQNEAQ. The CDR3 DNA reads TGTGCCAGCAGCTTAGCGTTCTCGGACAGGGGTGAAGCTAATGAAAAACTGTTTTTT. Protein: CASSLAFSDRGEANEKLFF.

The rearrangement links TRBV5-1 to TRBJ1-1; 9 nucleotides align to TRBD1. Germline values: CDR1 SGHRS, CDR2 YFSETQ. V shed 1 base, J shed 1 base, and the junction held 2 bases outside the gene matches. The CDR3 runs 15 residues. The CDR3 here is CASSLRGQGNTEAFF. CDR3 coding DNA: TGCGCCAGCAGCTTGAGGGGACAGGGGAACACTGAAGCTTTCTTT.

This clone was found a few times. The gene calls are TRBV2 and TRBJ1-1, with D possibly TRBD1 on 6 matching bases. Trimming stripped 7 bases from V and 7 bases from J, with 13 bases between. This CDR3 is built from 12 residues. Per germline, CDR1 SNHLY and CDR2 FYNNEI. CDR3 in DNA: TGTGCCAGCAAGGGAGGACAGCTTGAAGCTTTCTTT. Its translation is CASKGGQLEAFF. The full variable domain, with the rest looked up from reference TRBV2 and TRBJ1-1, is EPEVTQTPSHQVTQMGQEVILRCVPISNHLYFYWYRQILGQKVEFLVSFYNNEISEKSEIFDDQFSVERPDGSNFTLKIRSTKLEDSAMYFCASKGGQLEAFFGQGTRLTVV.

The V gene is TRBV28, the J gene TRBJ2-7; D tentatively reads TRBD1 or TRBD2 (5 bases each). The germline gives CDR1 MDHEN, CDR2 SYDVKM. V shed 1 base and J shed 0 bases, with 13 bases lying between them. The CDR3 covers 16 residues. CDR3 residues: CASSLFQGATSYEQYF. CDR3 coding DNA: TGTGCCAGCAGTTTATTCCAGGGAGCCACCTCCTACGAGCAGTACTTC. Complete variable domain (other parts from reference TRBV28 and TRBJ2-7): DVKVTQSSRYLVKRTGEKVFLECVQDMDHENMFWYRQDPGLGLRLIYFSYDVKMKEKGDIPEGYSVSREKKERFSLILESASTNQTSMYLCASSLFQGATSYEQYFGPGTRLTVT.

The chain joins TRBV2 to TRBJ1-6; weak D call: TRBD1 (5 bases). This CDR3 region has 13 residues. Trimming cost V 2 bases and J 11 bases, with 10 bases left between them. Looked up from germline, CDR1 is SNHLY and CDR2 is FYNNEI. The CDR3 here is CASSEQGRAPLHF. The DNA for the CDR3 is TGTGCCAGCAGTGAACAGGGCCGGGCACCCCTCCACTTT.

This clone was observed a few times. The chain is built from TRBV19 and TRBJ2-3; D not resolved. The V end lost 5 bases, the J end lost 2 bases, and 11 bases lay between the germline ends. Per the germline V gene, CDR1 is LNHDA and CDR2 is SQIVND (reference sequence). The CDR3 is made up of 14 amino acids. The chain's CDR3 is CASSGPEHTDTQYF. The CDR3 nucleotides are TGTGCCAGTAGTGGTCCAGAGCACACAGATACGCAGTATTTT.

On this clone: A read error may produce the germline difference seen at one junction end. The gene calls are TRBV2 and TRBJ2-7; the match to TRBD1 covers 8 bases. The CDR3 has 16 residues. Per the germline V gene, CDR1 is SNHLY and CDR2 is FYNNEI. CDR3 coding DNA: TGTGCCAGCGCCGACCTACCGGGACAGGCGCTCTACAAGCAGTACTTC. It yields the protein CASADLPGQALYKQYF. The full variable domain, its missing parts supplied by reference TRBV2 and TRBJ2-7, is EPEVTQTPSHQVTQMGQEVILRCVPISNHLYFYWYRQILGQKVEFLVSFYNNEISEKSEIFDDQFSVERPDGSNFTLKIRSTKLEDSAMYFCASADLPGQALYKQYFGPGTRLTVT.

The rearrangement links TRBV6-5 to TRBJ1-4; D call uncertain. The CDR3 runs 15 residues. Trimming took off 6 bases at V and 7 bases at J, with 18 bases between the two ends. Germline CDR1 MNHEY, CDR2 SVGAGI. CDR3 sequence reads: CASSPRTERGEKLFF. The CDR3, as DNA: TGTGCCAGCAGCCCTAGGACGGAGAGAGGTGAAAAACTGTTTTTT.

The V call is TRBV15, the J call TRBJ2-7; 8 nucleotides match TRBD1. Germline-derived CDR1 and CDR2 are LNHNV and YYDKDF (reference sequence). V shed 2 bases, J shed 0 bases, and the junction held 12 bases outside the gene matches. CDR3 length equals 18 residues. The CDR3 here is CATSRTNPGQASSYEQYF. The CDR3 DNA is TGTGCCACCAGCAGAACTAACCCGGGACAGGCCAGCTCCTACGAGCAGTACTTC.

V gene TRBV5-8 combines with J gene TRBJ2-5; no clear D. Germline CDR1 SGHTS, CDR2 YDEGEE. V was trimmed by 2 bases and J by 7 bases, leaving 3 bases between them. CDR3 length equals 10 residues. CDR3 in DNA: TGTGCCAGCAGCTTTATGACCCAGTACTTC. It translates to CASSFMTQYF.

The chain is built from TRBV5-4 and TRBJ1-3; no definite D call. V lost 0 bases and J lost 5, with 3 bases in between. Per germline, CDR1 SGHNT and CDR2 YYREEE (reference sequence). CDR3 length: 12 residues. The CDR3 protein is CASSLDRNTIYF. The CDR3 bases are TGTGCCAGCAGCTTGGATAGAAACACCATATATTTT. Variable domain in full (rest from reference TRBV5-4 and TRBJ1-3): ETGVTQSPTHLIKTRGQQVTLRCSSQSGHNTVSWYQQALGQGPQFIFQYYREEENGRGNFPPRFSGLQFPNYSSELNVNALELDDSALYLCASSLDRNTIYFGEGSWLTVV.

J is TRBJ1-1 and V is TRBV6-1; D is possibly TRBD1 (6 bases). This CDR3 has 13 amino acids. Between the trimmed V and J ends, which lost 7 bases and 9 bases, there was a span of 18 bases. CDR1 MNHNS and CDR2 SASEGT come from the germline V gene. The CDR3 DNA sequence: TGTGCCAGCAACCCCGGGTGGGGGACACAAGCTTTCTTT. Protein product: CASNPGWGTQAFF.

The chain recombines TRBV5-6 with TRBJ1-2; perhaps TRBD1 as D (6 bases). The germline CDR1 and CDR2 sequences are SGHDT and YYEEEE. CDR3 length: 14 amino acids. The V end was cut by 4 bases, the J end by 4 bases, with 14 bases between. The CDR3 nucleotides read TGTGCCAGCAGCGTTCCTGGACAGTCCTATGGCTACACCTTC. It translates to CASSVPGQSYGYTF.

This chain connects TRBV5-1 to TRBJ2-7; D is ambiguous. V lost 4 bases, J lost 5 bases, and 4 bases lay in between. Germline assignment: CDR1 SGHRS and CDR2 YFSETQ. CDR3 length: 10 residues. CDR3 region: CASSKNEQYF. CDR3 in DNA: TGCGCCAGCAGCAAAAACGAGCAGTACTTC.

V is TRBV5-1 and J is TRBJ1-1, with D possibly matching TRBD1 (5 bases). Between the trimmed V and J ends, which lost 6 bases and 1 base, there was a span of 19 bases. Per germline, CDR1 SGHRS and CDR2 YFSETQ. This CDR3 is built from 16 residues. The DNA of the CDR3 is TGCGCCAGCACCCTGAACCCCCAGAGGGGGAACACTGAAGCTTTCTTT. Its protein product is CASTLNPQRGNTEAFF.

The chain has TRBV5-5 and TRBJ1-5; D is uncertain. Germline values: CDR1 SGHKS, CDR2 YYEKEE (reference sequence). The CDR3 is 13 amino acids. The V end was cut by 4 bases, the J end by 6 bases, with 11 bases between. CDR3 amino acids: CASSKSGGQPQHF. In DNA, the CDR3 is TGTGCCAGCAGCAAAAGCGGTGGTCAGCCCCAGCATTTT.

V and J are TRBV27 and TRBJ1-5; D unclear. The CDR3 spans 14 residues. In germline, CDR1 is MNHEY, CDR2 SMNVEV (reference sequence). V lost 5 bases and J 1 base, leaving 9 bases between the germline ends. CDR3 amino acids: CASSRESSNQPQHF. CDR3 coding DNA: TGTGCCAGCAGTCGGGAATCCAGCAATCAGCCCCAGCATTTT.

J is TRBJ1-2 and V is TRBV15; D unclear. V shed 5 bases and J shed 3 bases, with 7 bases lying between them. Germline CDR1 reads LNHNV; CDR2 reads YYDKDF (reference sequence). The CDR3 is 12 amino acids. CDR3 loop: CATSELDYGYTF. The DNA for the CDR3 is TGTGCCACCAGCGAGTTGGACTATGGCTACACCTTC.

The J gene is TRBJ1-1, the V gene TRBV7-9; no clear D. Trimming shortened V by 2 bases and J by 4 bases, and 5 bases separated the two germline ends. CDR1 and CDR2 (germline): SEHNR, FQNEAQ (reference sequence). There are 12 residues in the CDR3. The DNA for the CDR3 is TGTGCCAGCAGCTTATTCGCCACTGAAGCTTTCTTT. This codes for CASSLFATEAFF.

This chain connects TRBV5-4 to TRBJ1-1, with a tentative D call TRBD1 (6 bases). Germline V CDR1 and CDR2: SGHNT, YYREEE (reference sequence). The ends were cut back, 0 bases at V and 5 bases at J, with 20 bases in the middle. The CDR3 spans 17 residues. CDR3 nucleotides: TGTGCCAGCAGCTTGGGCGGGGGCTCTAGGGTTACGACTGAAGCTTTCTTT. Translated, it gives CASSLGGGSRVTTEAFF.

This sequence joins TRBV19 and TRBJ2-1; TRBD1 or TRBD2 may be the D gene (5 bases each). Deletions cut 9 bases from V and 3 bases from J, with 12 bases between. The CDR3 consists of 13 residues. Germline V lookup: CDR1 LNHDA, CDR2 SQIVND (reference sequence). The CDR3 DNA sequence: TGTGCCAGCACCGGGACCTACTACAATGAGCAGTTCTTC. Translation: CASTGTYYNEQFF.